A selection of T cell receptor beta chains follows, all from one sample in a study of CD4 T cells in relation to SARS-CoV-2 and coronaviruses. Their target antigens are unknown. Libraries were prepared by immunoSEQ multiplex PCR; TCRdb keeps only in-frame clonotypes and omits some of them. The data show 15,000 to 18,000 clones, roughly 72% seen once. The sequencing sample was made of CD4+ T cells from PBMCs, cultured in vitro. Receptor source: a human donor in good health. CDR3s include the opening cysteine and the closing phenylalanine or tryptophan. Each record gives: J gene, D gene, V gene, clone size, CDR3 DNA, CDR3 protein. A D gene is named only where the DNA matches it firmly. The size entry is marked missing in some rows and otherwise reads once, few, many or a size class.

j_gene: TRBJ2-5; d_gene: TRBD1; v_gene: TRBV12-5; abundance: -; CDR3nt: TGTGCTAGTGGGAGGACAGGGGTAATAGAGACCCAGTACTTC; CDR3aa: CASGRTGVIETQYF
j_gene: TRBJ2-3; d_gene: TRBD1; v_gene: TRBV24-1; abundance: -; CDR3nt: TGTGCCACCAGTGACCCCGGACAGGGGGGCACAGATACGCAGTATTTT; CDR3aa: CATSDPGQGGTDTQYF
j_gene: TRBJ1-2; d_gene: TRBD1; v_gene: TRBV30; abundance: -; CDR3nt: TGTGCCTGGAGTAAGGGGACAGGGGGTATTCTTAACTATGGCTACACCTTC; CDR3aa: CAWSKGTGGILNYGYTF
j_gene: TRBJ2-3; d_gene: TRBD1; v_gene: TRBV5-5; abundance: -; CDR3nt: TGTGCCAGCAGCCGACAGGGTTTCGCAGATACGCAGTATTTT; CDR3aa: CASSRQGFADTQYF
j_gene: TRBJ1-3; d_gene: -; v_gene: TRBV3-1/TRBV3-2; abundance: once; CDR3nt: TGTGCCAGCAGCCAAGTACCGGACCCTGGAAACACCATATATTTT; CDR3aa: CASSQVPDPGNTIYF
j_gene: TRBJ2-5; d_gene: -; v_gene: TRBV29-1; abundance: -; CDR3nt: TGCAGCGTTGACAGGGGCGAACAAGAGACCCAGTACTTC; CDR3aa: CSVDRGEQETQYF
j_gene: TRBJ1-1; d_gene: -; v_gene: TRBV6-5; abundance: -; CDR3nt: TGTGCCAGCAGTTACGGCAGGGCCACTGAAGCTTTCTTT; CDR3aa: CASSYGRATEAFF
j_gene: TRBJ1-6; d_gene: -; v_gene: TRBV9; abundance: -; CDR3nt: TGTGCCAGCAGCGTACCCGCCGGAGCCCTCCACTTT; CDR3aa: CASSVPAGALHF
j_gene: TRBJ2-1; d_gene: -; v_gene: TRBV5-1; abundance: -; CDR3nt: TGCGCCAGCAGCTTGGAAGTAGCGGCACACAATGAGCAGTTCTTC; CDR3aa: CASSLEVAAHNEQFF
j_gene: TRBJ1-2; d_gene: -; v_gene: TRBV30; abundance: -; CDR3nt: TGTGCCTGGACCCCTCAGCAAGACAGTAGCTACACCTTC; CDR3aa: CAWTPQQDSSYTF
j_gene: TRBJ1-4; d_gene: -; v_gene: TRBV28; abundance: -; CDR3nt: TGTGCCAGCAGTCAGGGGACACCTCTTGTTTTT; CDR3aa: CASSQGTPLVF
j_gene: TRBJ1-2; d_gene: TRBD1; v_gene: TRBV18; abundance: once; CDR3nt: TGTGCCAGCTCACCAAAGACTGGGACAGGATCCGATGGCTACACCTTC; CDR3aa: CASSPKTGTGSDGYTF
j_gene: TRBJ2-7; d_gene: -; v_gene: TRBV19; abundance: -; CDR3nt: TGTGCCAGTAGTTTAAATAAGGCCTACGAGCAGTACTTC; CDR3aa: CASSLNKAYEQYF
j_gene: TRBJ1-1; d_gene: -; v_gene: TRBV20-1; abundance: -; CDR3nt: TGCAGTGCTAGTGGGGGCGGTGGGAACACTGAAGCTTTCTTT; CDR3aa: CSASGGGGNTEAFF
j_gene: TRBJ1-1; d_gene: -; v_gene: TRBV10-3; abundance: once; CDR3nt: TGTGCCATCAGATCCGAAGGGAGTCACACTGAAGCTTTCTTT; CDR3aa: CAIRSEGSHTEAFF
j_gene: TRBJ1-1; d_gene: -; v_gene: TRBV30; abundance: once; CDR3nt: TGTGCCTGGAGCCCTCGGGCGGGGGCTTTCTTT; CDR3aa: CAWSPRAGAFF
j_gene: TRBJ1-2; d_gene: TRBD1; v_gene: TRBV18; abundance: -; CDR3nt: TGTGCCAGCTCGACGACAGGGTCCGCCTCGGTGAAAACCTTC; CDR3aa: CASSTTGSASVKTF
j_gene: TRBJ2-7; d_gene: TRBD1; v_gene: TRBV28; abundance: -; CDR3nt: TGTGCCAGCAGTGGGACAGGATATTCGAACTACTACGAGCAGTACTTC; CDR3aa: CASSGTGYSNYYEQYF
j_gene: TRBJ2-6; d_gene: TRBD2; v_gene: TRBV3-1/TRBV3-2; abundance: -; CDR3nt: TGTGCCAGCACCCCTCTGCCTAGCGGGGCTTACTCTGGGGCCAACGTCCTGACTTTC; CDR3aa: CASTPLPSGAYSGANVLTF
j_gene: TRBJ1-4; d_gene: -; v_gene: TRBV4-1; abundance: -; CDR3nt: TGCGCCAGCAGCCAAGTTAATGGGGAAAAACTGTTTTTT; CDR3aa: CASSQVNGEKLFF
j_gene: TRBJ2-2; d_gene: TRBD2; v_gene: TRBV2; abundance: -; CDR3nt: TGTGCCAGCAGTCTAGCGGGAGTGTTCACCGGGGAGCTGTTTTTT; CDR3aa: CASSLAGVFTGELFF
j_gene: TRBJ2-1; d_gene: -; v_gene: TRBV5-1; abundance: -; CDR3nt: TGCGCCAGCGCCCCCAGGACATCCTACAATGAGCAGTTCTTC; CDR3aa: CASAPRTSYNEQFF
j_gene: TRBJ2-5; d_gene: TRBD1; v_gene: TRBV28; abundance: -; CDR3nt: TGTGCCAGCAGGACGGGACAGGGGGAGACCCAGTACTTC; CDR3aa: CASRTGQGETQYF
j_gene: TRBJ2-6; d_gene: TRBD1; v_gene: TRBV6-1; abundance: -; CDR3nt: TGTGCCAGCAGTGAAGCAGTCGACAGGGTTGGGGCCAACGTCCTGACTTTC; CDR3aa: CASSEAVDRVGANVLTF
j_gene: TRBJ2-1; d_gene: TRBD2; v_gene: TRBV19; abundance: -; CDR3nt: TGTGCCAGTAGTCCCCGAAGAAGGGCGGGAGGCAACAATGAGCAGTTCTTC; CDR3aa: CASSPRRRAGGNNEQFF
j_gene: TRBJ1-1; d_gene: TRBD1; v_gene: TRBV5-4; abundance: -; CDR3nt: TGTGCCAGCAGCCGGGACAGCATGAACACTGAAGCTTTCTTT; CDR3aa: CASSRDSMNTEAFF
j_gene: TRBJ1-2; d_gene: TRBD1; v_gene: TRBV23-1; abundance: -; CDR3nt: TGCGGACACAAGGGCCAAAATGCCAGCCCCACAGGGGGTCGGACGCCTAATAACTATGGCTACACCTTC; CDR3aa: CGHKGQNASPTGGRTPNNYGYTF
j_gene: TRBJ2-1; d_gene: TRBD2; v_gene: TRBV5-8; abundance: -; CDR3nt: TGTGCCAGCAGCTTAGGGGAGGGATACAATGAGCAGTTCTTC; CDR3aa: CASSLGEGYNEQFF
j_gene: TRBJ2-7; d_gene: TRBD1; v_gene: TRBV18; abundance: -; CDR3nt: TGTGCCAGCTCACCGGCCGGGGGACAGGGGCTCGAGCAGTACTTC; CDR3aa: CASSPAGGQGLEQYF